What follows describes a single T cell receptor beta chain. TCRdb keeps only in-frame clones here, not all; method: immunoSEQ multiplex PCR. The table includes approximately 91,000 clones, around 72% detected once. This sample is drawn from a study of blood T cell repertoires in COVID-19. Trimming removed 3 bases from V and 2 bases from J, with 14 bases in between. The length of the CDR3 is 15 residues. Germline V lookup: CDR1 LNHDA, CDR2 SQIVND (reference sequence). This TCR came from a man between 65 and 85 years old with acute or convalescent COVID-19. Input material: peripheral blood. This rearrangement joins TRBV19 to TRBJ2-7, with D perhaps TRBD2 (5 bases). The CDR3 loop is CASSMGSGPTYEQYF. CDR3 bases: TGTGCCAGTAGTATGGGGAGCGGCCCTACCTACGAGCAGTACTTC. Based on the CDR3 plus reference TRBV19 and TRBJ2-7, the full variable domain is DGGITQSPKYLFRKEGQNVTLSCEQNLNHDAMYWYRQDPGQGLRLIYYSQIVNDFQKGDIAEGYSVSREKKESFPLTVTSAQKNPTAFYLCASSMGSGPTYEQYFGPGTRLTVT.